The rows below give T cell receptor beta chains drawn from one sample of a study of T cells in Graves' hyperthyroidism and ophthalmopathy. TCRdb re-called the multiplex PCR reads with MiXCR, one entry per CDR3 protein. The table lists roughly 800,000 distinct CDR3 sequences, roughly 37% of them singletons. Sequencing input: blood. These receptors all come from a man younger than 35 with Graves' hyperthyroidism. CDR3s include the opening cysteine and the closing phenylalanine or tryptophan. The D gene is left open where the match is weak. Part of the rows lack a size; the others show once, few, many or a class for expanded clones.

D gene: -; V gene: TRBV6-5; J gene: TRBJ1-5; clone size: -; CDR3 protein: CASSYVTGAQHF
D gene: -; V gene: TRBV12-3/TRBV12-4; J gene: TRBJ2-6; clone size: -; CDR3 protein: CASSLPWTGSGANVLTF
D gene: TRBD1; V gene: TRBV19; J gene: TRBJ1-2; clone size: -; CDR3 protein: CASSIQQGTGQRVGYTF
D gene: -; V gene: TRBV5-5; J gene: TRBJ2-2; clone size: -; CDR3 protein: CASSSAAAGTGELFF
D gene: -; V gene: TRBV7-6; J gene: TRBJ2-5; clone size: many; CDR3 protein: CASSRWGFQETQYF
D gene: TRBD1; V gene: TRBV11-2; J gene: TRBJ2-7; clone size: -; CDR3 protein: CASSSTTGGYEQYF
D gene: -; V gene: TRBV15; J gene: TRBJ2-5; clone size: many; CDR3 protein: CATSMERSQETQYF
D gene: -; V gene: TRBV12-3/TRBV12-4; J gene: TRBJ2-2; clone size: few; CDR3 protein: CASRLQRTGELFF
D gene: TRBD1; V gene: TRBV6-5; J gene: TRBJ1-5; clone size: many; CDR3 protein: CATRTAGGGQPQHF
D gene: -; V gene: TRBV25-1; J gene: TRBJ1-1; clone size: many; CDR3 protein: CASSGFQMEVFGTEAFF
D gene: -; V gene: TRBV7-9; J gene: TRBJ1-1; clone size: many; CDR3 protein: CASSFWGLENTEAFF
D gene: -; V gene: TRBV13; J gene: TRBJ1-1; clone size: -; CDR3 protein: CASSLGEEGDTEAFF
D gene: -; V gene: TRBV20-1; J gene: TRBJ1-1; clone size: many; CDR3 protein: CSADPSTDEAFF
D gene: TRBD1; V gene: TRBV2; J gene: TRBJ1-5; clone size: -; CDR3 protein: CASSYPTGPNQPQHF
D gene: -; V gene: TRBV7-2; J gene: TRBJ1-4; clone size: -; CDR3 protein: CASSLRERGLNEKLFF
D gene: -; V gene: TRBV19; J gene: TRBJ2-7; clone size: many; CDR3 protein: CASGQGSEQYF
D gene: -; V gene: TRBV5-5; J gene: TRBJ1-2; clone size: few; CDR3 protein: CASSLGPGLGYGYTF
D gene: -; V gene: TRBV4-2; J gene: TRBJ2-7; clone size: -; CDR3 protein: CASSPNIQPSYEQYF
D gene: TRBD1; V gene: TRBV7-8; J gene: TRBJ1-1; clone size: few; CDR3 protein: CASSPLPGQHEAFF
D gene: -; V gene: TRBV29-1; J gene: TRBJ1-2; clone size: -; CDR3 protein: CSVAGTFYGYTF
D gene: -; V gene: TRBV20-1; J gene: TRBJ1-2; clone size: many; CDR3 protein: CSARDRQAYYGYTF
D gene: TRBD2; V gene: TRBV4-1; J gene: TRBJ2-5; clone size: many; CDR3 protein: CASSRGTSGQETQYF
D gene: -; V gene: TRBV2; J gene: TRBJ2-2; clone size: -; CDR3 protein: CASSRERQGGELFF
D gene: -; V gene: TRBV6-1; J gene: TRBJ1-5; clone size: few; CDR3 protein: CASSSTGLGQPQHF
D gene: -; V gene: TRBV10-3; J gene: TRBJ1-4; clone size: once; CDR3 protein: CATGGDGEKLFF
D gene: TRBD1; V gene: TRBV7-8; J gene: TRBJ1-1; clone size: -; CDR3 protein: CASSFDRGRGSTEAFF
D gene: -; V gene: TRBV12-3/TRBV12-4; J gene: TRBJ1-2; clone size: -; CDR3 protein: CARIPGLPPRDYGYTF
D gene: -; V gene: TRBV6-5; J gene: TRBJ1-2; clone size: -; CDR3 protein: CASSQMDGNYGYTF
D gene: TRBD1; V gene: TRBV6-1; J gene: TRBJ1-2; clone size: -; CDR3 protein: CAISEALGGGYTF
D gene: -; V gene: TRBV10-3; J gene: TRBJ2-7; clone size: many; CDR3 protein: CAISAPPGYEQYF
D gene: -; V gene: TRBV12-3/TRBV12-4; J gene: TRBJ2-7; clone size: few; CDR3 protein: CASSLEADYEQYF
D gene: TRBD1; V gene: TRBV6-5; J gene: TRBJ1-1; clone size: many; CDR3 protein: CASTQGENTEAFF
D gene: -; V gene: TRBV9; J gene: TRBJ1-1; clone size: few; CDR3 protein: CASSPWEGNTEAFF
D gene: TRBD2; V gene: TRBV24-1; J gene: TRBJ2-5; clone size: many; CDR3 protein: CATSEGTSGEETQYF